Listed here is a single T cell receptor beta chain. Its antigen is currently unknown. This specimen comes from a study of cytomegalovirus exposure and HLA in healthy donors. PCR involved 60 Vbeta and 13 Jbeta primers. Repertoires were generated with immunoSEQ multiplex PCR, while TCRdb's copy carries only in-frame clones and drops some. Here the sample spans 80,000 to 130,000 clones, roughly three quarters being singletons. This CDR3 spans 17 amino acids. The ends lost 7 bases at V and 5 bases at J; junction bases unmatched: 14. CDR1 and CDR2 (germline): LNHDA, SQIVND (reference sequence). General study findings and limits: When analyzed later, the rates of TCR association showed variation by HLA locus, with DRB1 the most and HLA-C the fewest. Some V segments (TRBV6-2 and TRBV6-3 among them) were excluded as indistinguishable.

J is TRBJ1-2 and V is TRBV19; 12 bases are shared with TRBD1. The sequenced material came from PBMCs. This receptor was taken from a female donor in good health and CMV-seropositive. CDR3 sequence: CASTVGTGGLGVYGYTF. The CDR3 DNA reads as TGTGCCAGTACCGTTGGGACAGGGGGCTTGGGGGTTTATGGCTACACCTTC.